This TCR beta chain was recovered during a study of T cells in localized non-small cell lung cancer. Study findings and constraints: Adjacent lung exhibited a median of about 50 among the 100 most abundant tumor clones. Measurement of T cell clonality placed uninvolved adjacent lung highest, above the level in tumor.

Produced via immunoSEQ multiplex PCR; TCRdb's table is partial and in-frame only. Of about 26,000 clones listed, approximately 85% are singletons. Germline V CDR1 and CDR2: SGHNT, YENEEA. V dropped 7 bases and J dropped 3 bases, with 17 bases sitting between them. This CDR3 is built from 15 residues. As for this clone: The antigen is undetermined.

The chain joins TRBV11-3 to TRBJ2-3; D is perhaps TRBD1 (6 bases). The source is a woman aged 40 to 75 with stage I lung adenocarcinoma. Sequences were derived from peripheral blood, sampled before any cancer treatment. CDR3 in DNA: TGTGCCAGCAACCGAGTTGGGGGCGGGACAGATACGCAGTATTTT. Protein product: CASNRVGGGTDTQYF.